These T cell receptor beta chains were read from a single sample in a study of blood T cell repertoires in COVID-19. Assay: immunoSEQ multiplex PCR; the TCRdb copy retains only in-frame clones and omits some. The sample holds about 110,000 clones; 75% to 90% are singletons and the top ten take less than 8%. Sample: peripheral blood. Receptors were obtained from a woman in her forties or fifties with acute or convalescent COVID-19. The CDR3 runs from the conserved cysteine through the conserved F or W. The D gene is left open where the match is weak. Clone sizes are given selectively: once, few, many, or a class where the clone is expanded.

clone_size: .
j_call: TRBJ2-2
d_call: .
v_call: TRBV29-1
cdr3_nt: TGCAGCGTGAGGACACCGAACACCGGGGAGCTGTTTTTT
cdr3_aa: CSVRTPNTGELFF

clone_size: .
j_call: TRBJ1-5
d_call: .
v_call: TRBV19
cdr3_nt: TGTGCCAGTAGTAGGACCAGGGGCGCAGATCAGCCCCAGCATTTT
cdr3_aa: CASSRTRGADQPQHF

clone_size: once
j_call: TRBJ2-1
d_call: .
v_call: TRBV5-1
cdr3_nt: TGCGCCAGCAGCATAAACTTAGCAGTTGGTCCGTTCTTC
cdr3_aa: CASSINLAVGPFF

clone_size: .
j_call: TRBJ1-3
d_call: TRBD1
v_call: TRBV6-5
cdr3_nt: TGTGCCAGCAGTCGGACAGGGGCTGGAAACACCATATATTTT
cdr3_aa: CASSRTGAGNTIYF

clone_size: few
j_call: TRBJ1-2
d_call: .
v_call: TRBV18
cdr3_nt: TGTGCCAGCTCACCAGGGGCAGGGGTTGGTGGCTACACCTTC
cdr3_aa: CASSPGAGVGGYTF

clone_size: .
j_call: TRBJ1-2
d_call: .
v_call: TRBV9
cdr3_nt: TGTGCCAGCAGCGGCGCTCTGGGCAGGGCAGGTGGCTACACCTTC
cdr3_aa: CASSGALGRAGGYTF

clone_size: .
j_call: TRBJ1-5
d_call: .
v_call: TRBV11-2
cdr3_nt: TGTGCCAGCAGCCCAGAGGGACTACAGCCCCAGCATTTT
cdr3_aa: CASSPEGLQPQHF

clone_size: .
j_call: TRBJ2-7
d_call: TRBD2
v_call: TRBV5-1
cdr3_nt: TGCGCCAGCAGCTACACTAGCGGACCCTACGAGCAGTACTTC
cdr3_aa: CASSYTSGPYEQYF

clone_size: .
j_call: TRBJ2-1
d_call: TRBD2
v_call: TRBV5-1
cdr3_nt: TGCGCCAGCAGCTTGCTTCCTAGCGGGGGGTCGAGCTCCTACAATGAGCAGTTCTTC
cdr3_aa: CASSLLPSGGSSSYNEQFF

clone_size: .
j_call: TRBJ1-1
d_call: .
v_call: TRBV5-4
cdr3_nt: TGTGCCAGCAGCTCCTGGGGCAGCACTGAAGCTTTCTTT
cdr3_aa: CASSSWGSTEAFF

clone_size: .
j_call: TRBJ2-1
d_call: TRBD2
v_call: TRBV2
cdr3_nt: TGTGCCAGCAAAGGACTAGCGGGGTACAATGAGCAGTTCTTC
cdr3_aa: CASKGLAGYNEQFF

clone_size: .
j_call: TRBJ1-2
d_call: TRBD1
v_call: TRBV5-5
cdr3_nt: TGTGCCAGCAGCTTATGGGACAGGGTAGACTATGGCTACACCTTC
cdr3_aa: CASSLWDRVDYGYTF

clone_size: .
j_call: TRBJ1-4
d_call: TRBD1
v_call: TRBV3-1/TRBV3-2
cdr3_nt: TGTGCCAGCAGGCCTACGCCTGGACAGGGGGCAGTCGAAAAACTGTTTTTT
cdr3_aa: CASRPTPGQGAVEKLFF

clone_size: .
j_call: TRBJ1-1
d_call: .
v_call: TRBV7-9
cdr3_nt: TGTGCCAGCAGCTCGAACTTAGTCGCTGAAGCTTTCTTT
cdr3_aa: CASSSNLVAEAFF

clone_size: .
j_call: TRBJ1-1
d_call: TRBD1
v_call: TRBV30
cdr3_nt: TGTGCCTGGATCGAGGGCAGGGGGCACACCGAAGCTTTCTTT
cdr3_aa: CAWIEGRGHTEAFF

clone_size: .
j_call: TRBJ1-5
d_call: .
v_call: TRBV25-1
cdr3_nt: TGTGCCAGCAGTGAGACAATTTATCAGCCCCAGCATTTT
cdr3_aa: CASSETIYQPQHF

clone_size: .
j_call: TRBJ1-1
d_call: .
v_call: TRBV6-2/TRBV6-3
cdr3_nt: TGTGCCAGCAGTTACCTTGACAGGCTTACTGAAGCTTTCTTT
cdr3_aa: CASSYLDRLTEAFF

clone_size: .
j_call: TRBJ1-2
d_call: .
v_call: TRBV2
cdr3_nt: TGTGCCAGCAGTGTGGAACAGGGATCCGGCTACACCTTC
cdr3_aa: CASSVEQGSGYTF

clone_size: .
j_call: TRBJ1-4
d_call: TRBD1
v_call: TRBV5-1
cdr3_nt: TGCGCCAGCAGCTTATTAACAGGGGGTAAGGGTGAAAAACTGTTTTTT
cdr3_aa: CASSLLTGGKGEKLFF

clone_size: .
j_call: TRBJ1-2
d_call: .
v_call: TRBV28
cdr3_nt: TGTGCCAGCAGTCCCCAGGGCTTAGCTAACTATGGCTACACCTTC
cdr3_aa: CASSPQGLANYGYTF

clone_size: .
j_call: TRBJ1-5
d_call: .
v_call: TRBV6-5
cdr3_nt: TGTGCCACACGCGGGCCCGGCGATCAGCCCCAGCATTTT
cdr3_aa: CATRGPGDQPQHF

clone_size: .
j_call: TRBJ1-1
d_call: TRBD1
v_call: TRBV4-1
cdr3_nt: TGCGCCAGCAGCCAAGATAACAGGGGCGTGGGGGGCACTGAAGCTTTCTTT
cdr3_aa: CASSQDNRGVGGTEAFF

clone_size: .
j_call: TRBJ1-6
d_call: .
v_call: TRBV4-1
cdr3_nt: TGCGCCAGCAGCCAAGAGAGGACAGATTCACCCCTCCACTTT
cdr3_aa: CASSQERTDSPLHF

clone_size: once
j_call: TRBJ1-2
d_call: .
v_call: TRBV5-1
cdr3_nt: TGCGCCAGCAGCTTGGAAGCAGGGGCTGGCTACACCTTC
cdr3_aa: CASSLEAGAGYTF

clone_size: .
j_call: TRBJ2-2
d_call: TRBD2
v_call: TRBV6-5
cdr3_nt: TGTGCCAGCAGTTTTAGCGGGGGGGCCGCCGGGGAGCTGTTTTTT
cdr3_aa: CASSFSGGAAGELFF